These 32 T cell receptor beta chains share one sample of origin, sequenced in a study of blood T cell repertoires in COVID-19. Sequencing used immunoSEQ multiplex PCR; TCRdb keeps in-frame clones, though not all of them. The sample records approximately 100,000 clones, about 64% being singletons. Material: peripheral blood. The receptors shown here come from a human donor with acute or convalescent COVID-19. The donor label of this sample is uncertain.

The chain is built from TRBV7-9 and TRBJ1-6; the D is unclear. The CDR3 loop spans 13 amino acids. V was shortened by 3 bases and J by 10 bases, with 10 bases between the two germline ends. Germline values: CDR1 SEHNR, CDR2 FQNEAQ (reference sequence). In nucleotides, the CDR3 is TGTGCCAGCAGCTTGGTTGCCGGGTCACCCCTCCACTTT. This codes for CASSLVAGSPLHF.

This clone was observed many times. This chain joins TRBV5-5 and TRBJ1-1; TRBD1 might be the D (6 bases). V was pared by 4 bases and J by 0 bases, with 16 bases between. This CDR3 is built from 16 residues. Germline assignment: CDR1 SGHKS and CDR2 YYEKEE (reference sequence). CDR3 region: CASSRGQLFLNTEAFF. The CDR3 region has the DNA TGTGCCAGCAGCCGCGGACAGCTATTTCTGAACACTGAAGCTTTCTTT. Complete variable domain (other parts from reference TRBV5-5 and TRBJ1-1): DAGVTQSPTHLIKTRGQQVTLRCSPISGHKSVSWYQQVLGQGPQFIFQYYEKEERGRGNFPDRFSARQFPNYSSELNVNALLLGDSALYLCASSRGQLFLNTEAFFGQGTRLTVV.

The gene calls are TRBV28 and TRBJ1-5, with D possibly being TRBD1 (5 bases). CDR1 is MDHEN, CDR2 SYDVKM, per germline. The CDR3 contains 16 residues. The germline V and J ends were trimmed by 6 bases and 2 bases, with 17 bases remaining between them. CDR3 nucleotides: TGTGCCAGCAGGAGCCCCAGGGCCGGTGGCAATCAGCCCCAGCATTTT. Its translation: CASRSPRAGGNQPQHF.

V and J are TRBV5-1 and TRBJ1-3; D uncertain. The CDR3 is made up of 16 amino acids. Germline values: CDR1 SGHRS, CDR2 YFSETQ. Trimming removed 0 bases at V and 3 bases at J, with 13 bases between. Here the CDR3 reads CASSLDPLGSGNTIYF. CDR3 sequence (DNA): TGCGCCAGCAGCTTGGACCCTCTAGGGAGTGGAAACACCATATATTTT.

The chain combines TRBV30 with TRBJ2-1; no firm D call. The CDR3 is 13 residues long. The V end was cut by 1 base, the J end by 7 bases, with 11 bases between. CDR1 and CDR2 from the germline V gene are GTSNPN and SVGIG (reference sequence). DNA for the CDR3: TGTGCCTGGAGTGCCCACAAGTCGAATGAGCAGTTCTTC. Protein product: CAWSAHKSNEQFF.

The CDR3 nucleotides read TGTGCCAGCAGTGGGGGGGGACGGGGCAATCAGCCCCAGCATTTT. Translated: CASSGGGRGNQPQHF. The V and J genes are TRBV2 and TRBJ1-5, with D possibly matching TRBD1 (5 bases). Between the trimmed V and J ends, which lost 4 bases and 2 bases, there was a span of 12 bases. Looked up from germline, CDR1 is SNHLY and CDR2 is FYNNEI. This CDR3 spans 15 amino acids.

The chain combines TRBV3-1 (or the pseudogene TRBV3-2) with TRBJ2-1, with 10 bases matching TRBD1. V was clipped by 5 bases and J by 3 bases; unmatched bases: 4. The germline CDR1 and CDR2 sequences are LGHDT and YNNKEL (reference sequence). This CDR3 is 15 amino acids long. The CDR3 reads CASSSDRGHYNEQFF. CDR3 sequence (DNA): TGTGCCAGCAGCTCAGACAGGGGGCACTACAATGAGCAGTTCTTC.

This clone showed up many times. The chain recombines TRBV4-1 with TRBJ2-2; TRBD2 agrees at 7 bases. The V and J ends lost 0 bases and 0 bases, in that order; junction bases with no gene match: 7. Germline CDR1 MGHRA, CDR2 YSYEKL. CDR3 size: 18 residues. The CDR3 coding sequence is TGCGCCAGCAGCCAAGATTTATTTGGACTAGCGAACACCGGGGAGCTGTTTTTT. It yields the protein CASSQDLFGLANTGELFF.

The chain combines TRBV7-8 with TRBJ1-2; D not resolved. Trimming stripped 1 base from V and 2 bases from J, with 5 bases between. CDR1 is SGHVS, CDR2 FQNEAQ, per germline. The CDR3 runs to 13 residues. The DNA for the CDR3 is TGTGCCAGCAGCTTAGTCAGGAACTATGGCTACACCTTC. Its protein is CASSLVRNYGYTF.

V usage is TRBV7-9 and J usage is TRBJ1-2; 7 bases align to TRBD1. The CDR3 has 12 amino acids. The germline V gene has CDR1 SEHNR and CDR2 FQNEAQ (reference sequence). The junction had 5 bases not matched to a gene; V was cut back by 5 bases and J by 8 bases. The DNA for the CDR3 is TGTGCCAGCAGCACAGGGGTACGGGGCTACACCTTC. Its protein is CASSTGVRGYTF.

The J gene is TRBJ1-1, the V gene TRBV18; D is uncertain. The CDR3 loop spans 13 amino acids. Germline lookup yields CDR1 KGHSH and CDR2 LQKENI. The germline V and J ends were trimmed by 6 bases and 1 base, with 9 bases remaining between them. CDR3 sequence reads: CASSYTENTEAFF. CDR3 nucleotide sequence: TGTGCCAGCTCCTATACAGAGAACACTGAAGCTTTCTTT.

The table lists this clone with a few counts. This rearrangement joins TRBV7-8 to TRBJ2-7, with 8 bases lining up with TRBD2. CDR3 length: 15 amino acids. V shed 8 bases, J shed 0 bases, and the junction held 9 bases outside the gene matches. Germline CDR1 SGHVS, CDR2 FQNEAQ. CDR3 sequence: CASRLIAGISYEQYF. CDR3 bases: TGTGCCAGCCGACTAATAGCGGGGATCTCCTACGAGCAGTACTTC. The full variable domain, in which reference TRBV7-8 and TRBJ2-7 provide the parts outside the CDR3, is GAGVSQSPRYKVAKRGQDVALRCDPISGHVSLFWYQQALGQGPEFLTYFQNEAQLDKSGLPSDRFFAERPEGSVSTLKIQRTQQEDSAVYLCASRLIAGISYEQYFGPGTRLTVT.

This sequence joins TRBV25-1 and TRBJ2-3; 8 nucleotides match TRBD1. CDR1 and CDR2 (germline): MGHDK, SYGVNS. The CDR3 runs 13 residues. The trim removed 8 bases at V and 6 bases at J, leaving 7 bases unmatched. CDR3 amino acids: CASGQGSWDTQYF. The DNA for the CDR3 is TGTGCCAGCGGACAGGGCAGTTGGGATACGCAGTATTTT.

CDR3 residues: CASSFRGWSGLGEGSYEQYV. DNA of the CDR3: TGTGCCAGCAGCTTTAGGGGCTGGAGCGGCCTAGGGGAGGGCTCCTACGAGCAGTACGTC. The gene calls are TRBV5-5 and TRBJ2-7; 7 nucleotides agree with TRBD2. The germline V gene has CDR1 SGHKS and CDR2 YYEKEE (reference sequence). J was trimmed by 0 bases and V by 2 bases; bases with no gene match: 20. This CDR3 is 20 amino acids long.

The chain couples TRBV7-9 to TRBJ2-5, with 11 nucleotides matching TRBD2. Losses at the gene ends were 5 bases for V and 3 bases for J; bases not matched to a gene: 2. Germline CDR1 is SEHNR and CDR2 is FQNEAQ (reference sequence). This CDR3 contains 14 residues. The CDR3 DNA sequence: TGTGCCAGCAGCCCTAGCGGGGGGAAAGAGACCCAGTACTTC. Its translation: CASSPSGGKETQYF.

The V gene is TRBV7-9, the J gene TRBJ2-7; the match to TRBD1 covers 11 bases. The V and J ends lost 3 bases and 12 bases, in that order; junction bases with no gene match: 7. This CDR3 region has 13 residues. Looked up from germline, CDR1 is SEHNR and CDR2 is FQNEAQ (reference sequence). CDR3 DNA sequence: TGTGCCAGCAGCTTGGGACAGGGGGGCGCCCGGTACTTC. It encodes CASSLGQGGARYF.

The rearrangement joins TRBV25-1 to TRBJ1-1; the D gene is possibly TRBD1 (6 bases). Germline CDR1 MGHDK, CDR2 SYGVNS. The CDR3 covers 16 residues. V shed 6 bases and J shed 2 bases, with 19 bases lying between them. The CDR3 sequence: CASSLFYRVLNTEAFF. In nucleotides, the CDR3 is TGTGCCAGCAGCCTCTTTTACAGGGTTCTAAACACTGAAGCTTTCTTT.

This rearrangement joins TRBV5-1 to TRBJ2-3, with D perhaps TRBD2 (7 bases). The CDR3 sequence is 14 residues long. In germline, CDR1 is SGHRS, CDR2 YFSETQ. V was cut by 10 bases and J by 6 bases, with 21 bases left in between. CDR3 nucleotides: TGCGCCTCTACAGAGGGGGGGGTAGCTGATACGCAGTATTTT. This encodes CASTEGGVADTQYF.

This CDR3 reads CASSFRLVGDTQYF. Here the CDR3 DNA reads TGTGCCAGCAGCTTCAGACTAGTGGGAGATACGCAGTATTTT. This sequence joins TRBV7-9 and TRBJ2-3; weak D call: TRBD2 (6 bases). Germline V gives CDR1 SEHNR, CDR2 FQNEAQ (reference sequence). V gave up 3 bases and J gave up 5 bases, with 12 bases separating them. The CDR3 has 14 residues.

The CDR3 spells CSVAPGGANGNTIYF. DNA of the CDR3: TGCAGCGTTGCCCCAGGGGGCGCGAATGGAAACACCATATATTTT. This chain uses TRBV29-1 with TRBJ1-3; 8 positions match TRBD1. Germline assignment: CDR1 SQVTM and CDR2 ANQGSEA. There are 15 residues in the CDR3. V lost 4 bases and J lost 3; bases outside the gene matches: 8.

The rearrangement links TRBV7-9 to TRBJ2-1, with D perhaps TRBD2 (7 bases). Germline V lookup: CDR1 SEHNR, CDR2 FQNEAQ (reference sequence). This CDR3 has 17 amino acids. Trimming left V 2 bases short and J 5 bases short, with 19 bases between. In nucleotides, the CDR3 is TGTGCCAGCAGCTTAAACCGACGGGGGGCGCGGGACAATGAGCAGTTCTTC. As protein: CASSLNRRGARDNEQFF.

The V call is TRBV15, the J call TRBJ1-4, with D uncertain. Germline-derived CDR1 and CDR2 are LNHNV and YYDKDF (reference sequence). Trimming removed 5 bases from V and 6 bases from J, with 16 bases in between. This CDR3 spans 15 amino acids. The CDR3 sequence is CATSSRRGGYEKLFF. The CDR3 nucleotides are TGTGCCACCAGCTCAAGAAGAGGAGGGTATGAAAAACTGTTTTTT.

This chain uses TRBV20-1 with TRBJ2-2; D is perhaps TRBD1 (6 bases). The CDR3 is 14 residues long. Germline lookup yields CDR1 DFQATT and CDR2 SNEGSKA (reference sequence). The V and J ends lost 3 bases and 5 bases respectively, with 13 bases between them. CDR3: CSASKQGWTGELFF. DNA for the CDR3: TGCAGTGCTAGTAAACAGGGTTGGACCGGGGAGCTGTTTTTT.

The chain couples TRBV14 to TRBJ1-1; 7 nucleotides agree with TRBD1. The CDR3 contains 17 residues. V shed 3 bases, J shed 4 bases, and the junction held 14 bases outside the gene matches. Per the germline V gene, CDR1 is SGHDN and CDR2 is FVKESK. The CDR3 coding sequence is TGTGCCAGCAGCCAGACAGGGCTCCGTGGCGGTCTCACTGAAGCTTTCTTT. It specifies CASSQTGLRGGLTEAFF.

This clone occurred once. The chain employs TRBV9 and TRBJ2-1; 9 nucleotides align to TRBD1. The CDR3 covers 14 residues. Per the germline V gene, CDR1 is SGDLS and CDR2 is YYNGEE. V trimming: 4 bases; J trimming: 5 bases; junction bases outside the gene matches: 4. The CDR3 sequence is CASSPWDRDNEQFF. As DNA, the CDR3 is TGTGCCAGCAGCCCCTGGGACAGGGACAATGAGCAGTTCTTC.

The V and J genes are TRBV2 and TRBJ1-5, with no clear D. Germline V lookup: CDR1 SNHLY, CDR2 FYNNEI. This CDR3 region has 15 residues. V lost 4 bases, J lost 0 bases, and 10 bases lay in between. The DNA for the CDR3 is TGTGCCAGCAGTGTGGAGTCGAATAGCAATCAGCCCCAGCATTTT. Its protein is CASSVESNSNQPQHF.

This clone was seen more than once but under ten times. The chain carries TRBV5-6 and TRBJ2-2; D may be TRBD2 (6 bases). Trimming stripped 3 bases from V and 2 bases from J, with 8 bases between. The V gene's germline CDR1 is SGHDT and CDR2 YYEEEE. This CDR3 has 14 amino acids. The CDR3 spells CASSWDLNTGELFF. The CDR3 DNA is TGTGCCAGCAGCTGGGACTTAAACACCGGGGAGCTGTTTTTT.

This clone has only one observation. The genes are TRBV12-3 or TRBV12-4 and TRBJ2-2; D not certain. V lost 8 bases, J lost 4 bases, and 11 bases lay in between. The length of the CDR3 is 13 residues. CDR3 nucleotides: TGTGCCAGCCAAGAGGTCCCCACCGGGGAGCTGTTTTTT. Its protein product is CASQEVPTGELFF.

The chain carries TRBV5-1 and TRBJ2-3, with 9 positions matching TRBD1. The CDR3 sequence is 14 residues long. J lost 6 bases, V lost 3 bases, and 5 bases had no gene match. Germline V CDR1 and CDR2: SGHRS, YFSETQ. This CDR3 is CASSSGQGQDTQYF. The CDR3 DNA reads as TGCGCCAGCAGCTCAGGACAGGGGCAGGATACGCAGTATTTT.

This clone has only one observation. The rearrangement links TRBV19 to TRBJ1-2, with 8 bases that match TRBD1. Germline CDR1 LNHDA, CDR2 SQIVND (reference sequence). Trimming took 10 bases from V and 3 from J; bases not matched to a gene: 10. This CDR3 has 14 amino acids. The CDR3 DNA reads TGTGCCACGCTTAACCTACAGGGGGACTATGGCTACACCTTC. Its protein is CATLNLQGDYGYTF.

The V call is TRBV19, the J call TRBJ1-1; TRBD1 is a possible D gene (5 bases). V was trimmed by 7 bases and J by 4 bases, leaving 19 bases between them. Germline-derived CDR1 and CDR2 are LNHDA and SQIVND (reference sequence). The CDR3 is 15 residues long. CDR3 sequence reads: CASMSDGGRGTEAFF. In nucleotides, the CDR3 is TGTGCCAGTATGTCTGACGGGGGGAGGGGCACTGAAGCTTTCTTT.

The chain has TRBV2 and TRBJ1-4; TRBD1 matches at 9 bases. CDR1 SNHLY and CDR2 FYNNEI come from the germline V gene. The CDR3 runs 16 residues. Germline trimming cut 1 base from V and 8 bases from J; bases unmatched to any gene: 8. The DNA for the CDR3 is TGTGCCAGCAGTGAAGGAATCGGGACAGGGCTAGAAAAACTGTTTTTT. Encoded protein: CASSEGIGTGLEKLFF.